This T cell receptor (beta chain) was identified during a study of cytomegalovirus exposure and HLA in healthy donors (dated by TCRdb to about 2017). Study-wide context: According to an earlier analysis of 587 of the donors, about 180 million T cells yielded some 120 million unique TCR beta sequences and 276 Gb of sequence data. Approximately 300 gigabases of sequencing data and tens of millions of unique TCR sequences made up an early release that covered approximately 700 HLA-typed donors. The genetic ancestry cluster associated with self-reported Caucasian donors included about 84% of the approximately 410 genotyped donors. The study aimed to test whether cataloging public T cell receptors could reveal signatures of past pathogen exposure. Using immunosequencing, the study profiled T cell repertoires from some 670 subjects and related those repertoires to cytomegalovirus serostatus. A separate validation cohort of 100 to 150 different subjects was used in addition to the approximately 610-subject first cohort. High-throughput TCR immunosequencing, statistical association of individual TCRs with disease status, and machine learning were combined to predict cytomegalovirus infection status. To study patterns of TCR occurrence, a later analysis re-analyzed previously published TCR beta repertoires from under 750 donors and added high-resolution HLA genotyping. Rather than using new phenotypic data, the later analysis identified candidate immune exposures from TCR beta sequences and from how often those sequences occurred across donors. To decide whether each TCR beta V gene segment behaved as functional or pseudogenic, an earlier analysis of some 570 of the donors relied on high-throughput TCR beta sequencing. Donor age, sex, ethnicity and CMV serostatus were compiled alongside the repertoire data. A later genetic analysis took genome-wide SNP genotypes for about three fifths of the 666 donors and used that subset as a discovery cohort. All discovery cohort repertoires had been generated using a single sequencing platform. HLA typing covered class I and class II loci at four-digit resolution. The number of typed donors differed by locus: roughly 620-630 for A, B, C, DRB1 and DQB1; 500 to 550 for DQA1; approximately 600 for DPA1; and around 470 for DPB1. Roughly 5 DR-DQ haplotypes were treated as single units for association and clustering because of strong linkage in the cohort. On average, roughly 250,000 unique TCR beta nucleotide sequences were sequenced per donor among 350 to 400 genotyped donors of the cohort, with around 19% of those sequences being non-productive.

The cohort consisted of approximately 670 healthy bone marrow donors. At the time of sampling, all cohort members were nominally healthy, though unrecorded immune exposures were likely present. The donor was CMV seronegative and was included in the group of a few hundred seronegative cohort members. Every donor gave a peripheral blood sample, and the peripheral blood mononuclear cells from that sample were used for TCR beta sequencing. The Qiagen DNeasy Blood Extraction Kit was used to extract genomic DNA from the blood cell samples. Notes on this clone: No antigen is known for it. Nothing much larger sits one base from this clone, and base qualities are not available.

The library came from the immunoSEQ multiplex PCR assay. For the multiplex PCR, a mixture combining 60 forward primers for TCR Vbeta segments and 13 reverse primers for TCR Jbeta segments was used. The CDR3 region of rearranged TCR beta genes was amplified from genomic DNA by a multiplex PCR assay. The amplified TCR beta libraries were sequenced on the Illumina HiSeq System as 87-base-pair reads. Processing in the source paper ran as follows. A later analysis tallied 75 million to 95 million unique TCR beta chains across the 666 repertoires, and roughly 11 million of those chains were shared by two or more donors. To remove PCR and sequencing errors, raw reads were error-corrected and collapsed into unique sequences using a nearest-neighbor algorithm that merged closely related sequences. To assign V, D and J gene segments, CDR3 sequences were aligned to IMGT reference sequences. Each retained sequence needed at least a six-nucleotide match to both a V gene segment and a J gene segment. Rearrangements were called productive when the CDR3 lacked stop codons and stayed in frame with V and J; all others were non-productive. Following IMGT convention, CDR3 was defined as the stretch from the second conserved V-encoded cysteine to the conserved J-encoded phenylalanine. The earlier analysis of a few hundred of the donors excluded sequences that lacked an unambiguous match to a single V gene segment. An earlier analysis of 500 to 600 of the donors classified V segments as functional when productive rearrangements were above 56.7% and as segregating when the standard deviation between donors was above 5%. A statistical classification framework was built to diagnose cytomegalovirus status from the catalog of TCR beta chain sequences. A later analysis assigned V and J genes by comparing TCR nucleotide sequences with IMGT/GENE-DB human TR gene sequences. Using the TCRdist pipeline, a later analysis assigned CDR3 sequences along with most-parsimonious VDJ recombination scenarios. In a later analysis, each TCR beta chain was defined by its CDR3 amino acid sequence together with its V-gene family, and reads lacking a unique V-gene family were excluded. As a way to deal with suspected cross-contamination and a sequencing artifact, a later analysis dropped hundreds of nucleotide sequences that were highly shared and had low generation probability. For each public chain, a later analysis derived a clonal expansion index from normalized ranks of inferred template counts within each repertoire. In a later analysis, generation probabilities were computed with a VDJ recombination model fitted to out-of-frame rearrangements, and the resulting probabilities were checked against IGoR. In a later analysis, hypergeometric tests were used to score TCR-TCR, TCR-HLA and TCR-CMV co-occurrence, with a repertoire-size bias correction applied to TCR pairs. To estimate false discovery rates, a later analysis permuted the HLA or CMV assignments 20 times. In a later analysis, co-occurring TCRs were grouped using DBSCAN, and TCRdist sequence similarity was added for clustering within HLA-allele-positive subsets. Co-occurrence clustering excluded repertoires with fewer than 30,000 or more than 120,000 public chains, plus five with anomalous nucleotide sharing. The clones in this table, taken by TCRdb from immuneACCESS, are in-frame only. Not every clone is retained; where verified, under half of the shortfall comes from an unresolved V gene, and the cause of the rest is unknown. V and J calls and clone size follow that table, whereas D and trimming were derived from the DNA. The table for this sample lists fewer than 250,000 clones; over 60% of them were counted only once. The biggest ten clones account for 1.5% to 2% of the sample.

The CDR3 numbers 16 residues from cysteine through phenylalanine. Solely the CDR3 DNA is kept, with 48 bases framed from the first base. CDR1 and CDR2 are drawn from the germline V gene: SGDLS, YYNGEE. Trimming takes 4 bases off V and 1 base off J; junction bases not matched to a gene: 5. Study-level results and caveats: In the study, about 150 TCR beta chains were listed as associated with cytomegalovirus. According to a later analysis, most CMV-associated TCR beta chains appeared to be HLA-restricted, and the HLA associations seemed to be driven largely by CMV exposure. A cluster of highly shared sequence variants was judged likely to represent a technical artifact of the sequencing pipeline. Correlated functional status among segregating V segments might be attributable to linkage disequilibrium, but an unknown experimental factor could not be ruled out. In a later analysis, HLA-associated TCR beta chains showed more clonal expansion and lower generation probabilities than non-associated chains that were equally common. A later analysis associated about 17,000 TCR beta sequences with specific HLA alleles at a false discovery rate of 0.05. Compared with the 666-donor mean, donors in an Asian-associated ancestry cluster had fewer N-insertions in productive TCRs, according to a later genetic analysis. In this cohort, only TCR beta chains were sequenced, and detectable features were limited by the absence of alpha or paired-chain data. Cytomegalovirus status was reported to be diagnosed by the classifier with high specificity and sensitivity in both the original and validation cohorts. In vitro tests confirmed that a few of the cytomegalovirus-associated TCR beta chains recognize cytomegalovirus antigens. While some public TCRs were present in many individuals, most TCR sequences turned up only very rarely across donors. Several of the top co-occurrence clusters appeared to be linked to parvovirus B19, influenza, CMV and Epstein-Barr virus, according to a later analysis. Some IMGT-functional V segments, including TRBV6-2 and TRBV6-3, could not be distinguished by the 87-base-pair reads and were therefore excluded. V-gene and J-gene trimming of TCR beta chains was associated with a missense DCLRE1C variant in a later genetic analysis, and the association was replicated in an independent cohort. When HLA alleles, especially DR and DQ, strongly co-occurred, attributing TCR associations to individual alleles was difficult. Because HLA typing was missing for some donors at each locus, association tests included only the typed subset. For the cohort, immune exposure information was limited to CMV serostatus. The authors suggested that the approach could potentially be generalized to other disease states and immunological phenotypes. A further reported finding was that TCR beta sequences accurately predicted the HLA-A and HLA-B alleles for most subjects in the first cohort. Approximately 18 rarely observed V segments, including chromosome 9 orphons, were excluded from the earlier analysis of approximately 500 of the donors because counts were too low. Presence/absence analyses assumed roughly uniform sequencing depth across donors, an assumption that may not hold. An earlier analysis of some 590 of the donors showed that most TCR beta V segments appeared in productive rearrangements either about 87% or about 30% of the time, which broadly matched IMGT annotations. In a later analysis, TCR association rates were found to vary across HLA loci, with the most associated TCRs seen for DRB1 alleles and the fewest for HLA-C alleles.

Material for sequencing was PBMCs. The chain is made from TRBV9 and TRBJ2-3; TRBD1 lines up with 11 middle nucleotides. This receptor was identified in a male donor in good health and CMV-seronegative. The CDR3 region: CASSPRDRGGTDTQYF. The DNA reads as follows: TGTGCCAGCAGCCCCCGGGACAGGGGGGGCACAGATACGCAGTATTTT.